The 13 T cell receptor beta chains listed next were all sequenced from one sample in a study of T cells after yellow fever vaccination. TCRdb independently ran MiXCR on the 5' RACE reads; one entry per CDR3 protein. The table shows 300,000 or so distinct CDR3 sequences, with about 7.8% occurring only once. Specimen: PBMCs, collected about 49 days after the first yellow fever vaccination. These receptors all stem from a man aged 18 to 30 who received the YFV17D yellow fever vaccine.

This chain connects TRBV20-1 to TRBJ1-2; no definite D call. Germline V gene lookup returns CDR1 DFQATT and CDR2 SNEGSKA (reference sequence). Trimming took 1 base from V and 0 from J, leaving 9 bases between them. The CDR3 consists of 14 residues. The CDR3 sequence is CSARVTETNYGYTF. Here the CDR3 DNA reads TGCAGTGCTAGAGTAACGGAGACTAACTATGGCTACACCTTC.

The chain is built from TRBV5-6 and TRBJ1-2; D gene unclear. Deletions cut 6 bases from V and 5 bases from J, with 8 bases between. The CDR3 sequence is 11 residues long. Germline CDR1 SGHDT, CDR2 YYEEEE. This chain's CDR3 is CASNAGYGYTF. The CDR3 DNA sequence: TGTGCCAGCAACGCTGGGTATGGCTACACCTTC.

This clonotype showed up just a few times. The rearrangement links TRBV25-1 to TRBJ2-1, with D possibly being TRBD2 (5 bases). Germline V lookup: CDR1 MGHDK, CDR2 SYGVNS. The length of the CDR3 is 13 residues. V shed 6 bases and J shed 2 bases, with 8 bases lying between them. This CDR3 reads CASSGVTYNEQFF. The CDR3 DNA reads TGTGCCAGCAGCGGGGTTACCTACAATGAGCAGTTCTTC.

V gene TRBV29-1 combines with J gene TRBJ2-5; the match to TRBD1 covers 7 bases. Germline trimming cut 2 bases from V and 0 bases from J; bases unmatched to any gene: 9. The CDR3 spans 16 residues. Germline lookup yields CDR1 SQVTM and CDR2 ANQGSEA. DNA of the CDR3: TGCAGCGTTGAATGGTGGGACAGCACTCACCAAGAGACCCAGTACTTC. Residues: CSVEWWDSTHQETQYF. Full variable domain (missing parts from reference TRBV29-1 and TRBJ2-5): SAVISQKPSRDICQRGTSLTIQCQVDSQVTMMFWYRQQPGQSLTLIATANQGSEATYESGFVIDKFPISRPNLTFSTLTVSNMSPEDSSIYLCSVEWWDSTHQETQYFGPGTRLLVL.

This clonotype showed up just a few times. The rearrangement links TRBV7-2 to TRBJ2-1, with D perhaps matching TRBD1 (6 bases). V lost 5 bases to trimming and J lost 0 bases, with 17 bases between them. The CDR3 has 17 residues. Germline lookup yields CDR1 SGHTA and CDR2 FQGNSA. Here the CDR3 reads CASSPGLGAGSYNEQFF. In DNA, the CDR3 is TGTGCCAGCAGCCCGGGGTTGGGGGCTGGCTCCTACAATGAGCAGTTCTTC.

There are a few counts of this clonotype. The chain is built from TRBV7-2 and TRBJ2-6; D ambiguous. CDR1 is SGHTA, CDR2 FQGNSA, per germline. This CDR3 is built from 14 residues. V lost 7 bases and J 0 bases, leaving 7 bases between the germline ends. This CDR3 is CASKVSSGANVLTF. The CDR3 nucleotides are TGTGCCAGCAAAGTTAGCTCTGGGGCCAACGTCCTGACTTTC.

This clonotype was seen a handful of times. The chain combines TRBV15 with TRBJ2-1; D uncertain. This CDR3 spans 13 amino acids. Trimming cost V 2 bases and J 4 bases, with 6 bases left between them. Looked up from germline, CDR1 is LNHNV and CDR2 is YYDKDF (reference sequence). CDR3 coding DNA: TGTGCCACCAGCAGACAGACGTACAATGAGCAGTTCTTC. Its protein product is CATSRQTYNEQFF.

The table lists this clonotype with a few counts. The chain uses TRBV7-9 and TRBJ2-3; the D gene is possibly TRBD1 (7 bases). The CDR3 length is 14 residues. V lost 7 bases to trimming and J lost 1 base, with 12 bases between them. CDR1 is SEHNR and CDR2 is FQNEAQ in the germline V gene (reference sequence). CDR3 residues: CASNIRGGTDTQYF. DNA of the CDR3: TGTGCCAGCAACATCAGGGGGGGCACAGATACGCAGTATTTT.

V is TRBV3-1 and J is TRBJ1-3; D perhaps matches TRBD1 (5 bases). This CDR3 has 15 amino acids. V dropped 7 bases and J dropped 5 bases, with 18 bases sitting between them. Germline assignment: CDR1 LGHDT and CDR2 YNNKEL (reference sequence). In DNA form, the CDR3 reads TGTGCCAGCACTACTACCGGGGGGTACAGAAACACCATATATTTT. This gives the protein CASTTTGGYRNTIYF.

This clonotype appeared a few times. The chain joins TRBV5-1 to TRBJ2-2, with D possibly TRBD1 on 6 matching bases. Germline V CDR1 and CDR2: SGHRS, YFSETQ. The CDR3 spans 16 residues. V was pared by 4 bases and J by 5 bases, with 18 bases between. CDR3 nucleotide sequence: TGCGCCAGCAGCCAGGGGATTGACAGACGGACCGGGGAGCTGTTTTTT. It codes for CASSQGIDRRTGELFF.

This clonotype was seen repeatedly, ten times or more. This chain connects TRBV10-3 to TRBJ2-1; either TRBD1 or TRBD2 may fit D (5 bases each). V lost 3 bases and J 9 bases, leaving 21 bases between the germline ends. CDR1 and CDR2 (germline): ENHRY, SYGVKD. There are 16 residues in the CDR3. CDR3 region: CAISERSPREGLEQFF. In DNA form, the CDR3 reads TGTGCCATCAGTGAAAGGTCCCCCCGTGAGGGGCTTGAGCAGTTCTTC.

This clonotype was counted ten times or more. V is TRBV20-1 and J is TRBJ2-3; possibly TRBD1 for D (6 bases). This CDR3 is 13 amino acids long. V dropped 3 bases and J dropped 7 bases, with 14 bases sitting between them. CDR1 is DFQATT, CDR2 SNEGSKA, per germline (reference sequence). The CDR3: CSARSLGQNTQYF. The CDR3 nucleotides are TGCAGTGCTAGGTCACTGGGACAAAATACGCAGTATTTT.

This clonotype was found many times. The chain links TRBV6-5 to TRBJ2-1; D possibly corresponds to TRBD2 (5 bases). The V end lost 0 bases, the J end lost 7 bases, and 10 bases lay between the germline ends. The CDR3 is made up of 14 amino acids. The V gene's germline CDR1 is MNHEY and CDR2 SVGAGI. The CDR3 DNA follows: TGTGCCAGCAGTTACTCGAAGGTAGCGAATGAGCAGTTCTTC. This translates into CASSYSKVANEQFF.